Listed here are 22 T cell receptor beta chains from one sample, sequenced in a study of cytomegalovirus exposure and HLA in healthy donors. PCR primers comprised 60 Vbeta and 13 Jbeta primers. The protocol was immunoSEQ multiplex PCR, while the TCRdb copy is restricted to in-frame clones and leaves out a portion. There are over 200,000 clones in the sample; about 89% occur only once, and 0.95% to 1.1% lies in the top ten. Sequencing used PBMCs. Receptors originate from a woman aged 18-29 years in good health and CMV-seronegative.

Comment on this clone: Germline and junction disagree at one end, which may indicate a read error. The V gene is TRBV7-9, the J gene TRBJ2-1; 9 nucleotides align to TRBD2. The CDR3 contains 12 residues. Germline values: CDR1 SEHNR, CDR2 FQNEAQ (reference sequence). The CDR3 is CASSLEGLAYIF. CDR3 sequence (DNA): TGTGCCAGCAGCTTGGAGGGACTAGCCTATATCTTC.

In this sample, this clone turned up a few times. The chain uses TRBV5-6 and TRBJ1-1; D possibly corresponds to TRBD1 (5 bases). The germline CDR1 and CDR2 sequences are SGHDT and YYEEEE. The CDR3 runs 14 residues. Trimming removed 0 bases at V and 4 bases at J, with 10 bases between. CDR3 coding DNA: TGTGCCAGCAGCTTGGAAGGCAGGGTCACTGAAGCTTTCTTT. This gives the protein CASSLEGRVTEAFF.

This chain uses TRBV5-1 with TRBJ2-1; 10 nucleotides match TRBD2. The ends lost 7 bases at V and 2 bases at J; junction bases unmatched: 6. The CDR3 consists of 15 residues. Germline loops: CDR1 SGHRS, CDR2 YFSETQ. In DNA form, the CDR3 reads TGCGCCAGCGGGCCCACTAGCGGGGCCTACAATGAGCAGTTCTTC. It translates to CASGPTSGAYNEQFF.

The chain uses TRBV7-2 and TRBJ1-5, with TRBD1 identical over 9 bases. Germline V gives CDR1 SGHTA, CDR2 FQGNSA. The CDR3 extends over 16 amino acids. Trimming cost V 2 bases and J 4 bases; bases outside gene matches: 6. The CDR3 DNA follows: TGTGCCAGCAGCTTATTCGGGACAGGGACGAATCAGCCCCAGCATTTT. This sequence encodes CASSLFGTGTNQPQHF.

J is TRBJ2-3 and V is TRBV18; D possibly corresponds to TRBD2 (6 bases). CDR3 length: 15 residues. CDR1 KGHSH and CDR2 LQKENI come from the germline V gene. V lost 3 bases and J 6 bases, leaving 16 bases between the germline ends. The CDR3 region is CASSPETSTWDTQYF. In DNA form, the CDR3 reads TGTGCCAGCTCACCCGAGACTAGTACTTGGGATACGCAGTATTTT.

This chain connects TRBV29-1 to TRBJ2-3; D gene ambiguous. Germline CDR1 SQVTM, CDR2 ANQGSEA. The V gene lost 6 bases and the J gene lost 1 base, with 8 bases spanning the gap. The CDR3 is made up of 12 amino acids. CDR3 in DNA: TGCAGCGTCTTAACAGGCACAGATACGCAGTATTTT. Amino acids: CSVLTGTDTQYF.

This chain uses TRBV4-3 with TRBJ2-3, with D possibly being TRBD2 (5 bases). The CDR3 length is 16 residues. Trimming removed 0 bases from V and 3 bases from J, with 13 bases in between. Germline V gene sequence: CDR1 LGHNA, CDR2 YSLEER. The CDR3 bases are TGCGCCAGCAGCCAAGACCCGGGGATGGAGACAGATACGCAGTATTTT. Protein sequence: CASSQDPGMETDTQYF.

This CDR3 reads CSARADRGAFF. The CDR3 DNA reads as TGCAGTGCTAGAGCGGACAGGGGAGCTTTCTTT. V is TRBV20-1 and J is TRBJ1-1, with 9 bases that match TRBD1. With V trimmed by 1 base and J by 10 bases, 1 base remained unmatched. The germline CDR1 and CDR2 sequences are DFQATT and SNEGSKA (reference sequence). The CDR3 consists of 11 residues.

The genes are TRBV19 and TRBJ2-1; TRBD1 matches 10 bases. The CDR3 is made up of 15 amino acids. The germline gives CDR1 LNHDA, CDR2 SQIVND (reference sequence). After removal of 4 bases from V and 8 bases from J, the junction contained 8 bases not matched to a gene. The CDR3 coding sequence is TGTGCCAGTAGTAACCGGGACAGGGGTGGGTATGAGCAGTTCTTC. It is translated as CASSNRDRGGYEQFF.

This clone was picked up one time. The chain employs TRBV9 and TRBJ2-3, with a tentative D call TRBD2 (6 bases). Germline CDR1 SGDLS, CDR2 YYNGEE. This CDR3 is 15 amino acids long. V was trimmed by 3 bases and J by 2 bases, leaving 13 bases between them. CDR3: CASSATGLSTDTQYF. The CDR3 coding sequence is TGTGCCAGCAGCGCAACGGGACTGTCCACAGATACGCAGTATTTT. Variable domain in full (rest from reference TRBV9 and TRBJ2-3): DSGVTQTPKHLITATGQRVTLRCSPRSGDLSVYWYQQSLDQGLQFLIQYYNGEERAKGNILERFSAQQFPDLHSELNLSSLELGDSALYFCASSATGLSTDTQYFGPGTRLTVL.

Points on this clone: At one end, the junction sequence differs from germline, possibly due to a read error. The V call is TRBV11-3, the J call TRBJ1-2; TRBD1 matches 12 bases. The CDR3 sequence is 14 residues long. Germline CDR1 is SGHNT and CDR2 is YENEEA. The DNA of the CDR3 is TGTGCCAGCAGCGACCGGGACAGGGGGCAGGCGGGATCCTTC. Residues: CASSDRDRGQAGSF.

This chain connects TRBV6-5 to TRBJ1-5, with a tentative D call TRBD1 (5 bases). From germline, CDR1 is MNHEY and CDR2 SVGAGI. This CDR3 region has 13 residues. V gave up 3 bases and J gave up 7 bases, with 10 bases separating them. CDR3: CASSYIGGQPQHF. CDR3 DNA sequence: TGTGCCAGCAGTTATATCGGGGGACAGCCCCAGCATTTT.

J is TRBJ2-7 and V is TRBV5-1; 12 bases are shared with TRBD2. The CDR3 spans 15 residues. Germline CDR1 and CDR2: SGHRS and YFSETQ. After removal of 4 bases from V and 2 bases from J, the junction contained 4 bases not matched to a gene. The CDR3 here is CASSIRLAGAYEQYF. The DNA for the CDR3 is TGCGCCAGCAGCATCCGACTAGCGGGGGCCTACGAGCAGTACTTC.

The chain couples TRBV27 to TRBJ2-7; the match to TRBD1 covers 9 bases. Germline V CDR1 and CDR2: MNHEY, SMNVEV (reference sequence). Trimming cost V 8 bases and J 2 bases; bases outside gene matches: 4. CDR3 length: 13 residues. CDR3 in amino acids: CASRDRDTYEQYF. The CDR3 nucleotides read TGTGCCAGCCGGGACAGGGACACCTACGAGCAGTACTTC.

V usage is TRBV30 and J usage is TRBJ2-7, with TRBD2 matching 9 bases. CDR3 length: 13 residues. Per germline, CDR1 GTSNPN and CDR2 SVGIG (reference sequence). The junction had 0 bases not matched to a gene; V was cut back by 3 bases and J by 0 bases. Here the CDR3 DNA reads TGTGCCTGGAGGACTAGCGGCTCCTACGAGCAGTACTTC. Translation gives CAWRTSGSYEQYF.

This chain uses TRBV2 with TRBJ1-4; 7 bases match TRBD1. Losses at the gene ends were 5 bases for V and 4 bases for J; bases not matched to a gene: 7. This CDR3 region has 15 residues. Germline CDR1 is SNHLY and CDR2 is FYNNEI. CDR3 DNA: TGTGCCAGCAGTCGATCCGGGACAGATAATGAAAAACTGTTTTTT. Protein: CASSRSGTDNEKLFF.

This clone appeared once. The chain links TRBV6-5 to TRBJ2-4; TRBD1 aligns across 9 bases. Germline trimming cut 0 bases from V and 8 bases from J; bases unmatched to any gene: 5. The germline gives CDR1 MNHEY, CDR2 SVGAGI. The CDR3 extends over 15 amino acids. The CDR3: CASSYSNRGRDIQYF. The DNA for the CDR3 is TGTGCCAGCAGTTACTCGAACAGGGGGCGCGACATTCAGTACTTC.

The CDR3 sequence is CASSRWGQRNTEAFF. CDR3 bases: TGTGCCAGCAGCAGATGGGGACAGAGGAACACTGAAGCTTTCTTT. The chain joins TRBV21-1 to TRBJ1-1; no check of the table's D call, TRBD1, against the DNA was made. TRBV21-1 is a pseudogene segment. This CDR3 comprises 15 residues.

The chain is built from TRBV2 and TRBJ2-2; no definite D call. CDR3 length: 14 amino acids. Trimming left V 5 bases short and J 2 bases short, with 9 bases between. CDR1 and CDR2 from the germline V gene are SNHLY and FYNNEI. CDR3 residues: CASSLSENTGELFF. The CDR3 region has the DNA TGTGCCAGCAGTTTGTCAGAAAACACCGGGGAGCTGTTTTTT.

V is TRBV30 and J is TRBJ1-2; no definite D call. V lost 3 bases, J lost 8 bases, and 19 bases lay in between. This CDR3 is 14 amino acids long. The germline V gene has CDR1 GTSNPN and CDR2 SVGIG (reference sequence). The CDR3, as DNA: TGTGCCTGGAGGAAAGGCTTATCCGAGGGCGGCTACACCTTC. Protein: CAWRKGLSEGGYTF. The complete variable domain, with remaining parts taken from reference TRBV30 and TRBJ1-2, reads SQTIHQWPATLVQPVGSPLSLECTVEGTSNPNLYWYRQAAGRGLQLLFYSVGIGQISSEVPQNLSASRPQDRQFILSSKKLLLSDSGFYLCAWRKGLSEGGYTFGSGTRLTVV.

The chain links TRBV5-1 to TRBJ2-3; perhaps TRBD2 as D (5 bases). CDR1 is SGHRS and CDR2 is YFSETQ in the germline V gene. The CDR3 has 14 residues. Between the trimmed V and J ends, which lost 2 bases and 5 bases, there was a span of 12 bases. The CDR3, as DNA: TGCGCCAGCAGCTTTGAGGGAGTCGGAGATACGCAGTATTTT. Translated: CASSFEGVGDTQYF.

This rearrangement joins TRBV27 to TRBJ1-4; 9 bases line up with TRBD1. Germline CDR1 reads MNHEY; CDR2 reads SMNVEV (reference sequence). The length of the CDR3 is 15 residues. With 8 bases clipped from V and 5 bases from J, the junction kept 9 bases outside the gene matches. CDR3 coding DNA: TGTGCCAGCGCCTCTGGGGACAGGGAGAATGAAAAACTGTTTTTT. Residues: CASASGDRENEKLFF.